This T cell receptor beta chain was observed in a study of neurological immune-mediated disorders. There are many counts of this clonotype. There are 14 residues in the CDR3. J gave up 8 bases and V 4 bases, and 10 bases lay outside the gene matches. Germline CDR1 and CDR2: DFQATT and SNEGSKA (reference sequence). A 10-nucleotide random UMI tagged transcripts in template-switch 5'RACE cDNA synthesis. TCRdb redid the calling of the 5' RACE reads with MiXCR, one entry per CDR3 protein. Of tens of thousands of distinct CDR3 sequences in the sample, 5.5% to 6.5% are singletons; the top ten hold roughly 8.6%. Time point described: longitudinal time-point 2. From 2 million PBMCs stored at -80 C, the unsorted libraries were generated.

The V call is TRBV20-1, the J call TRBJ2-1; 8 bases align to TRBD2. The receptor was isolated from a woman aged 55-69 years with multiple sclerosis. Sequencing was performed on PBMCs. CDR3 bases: TGCAGTGCTAAACCCGGACTAGCCAATCATGAGCAGTTCTTC. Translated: CSAKPGLANHEQFF.